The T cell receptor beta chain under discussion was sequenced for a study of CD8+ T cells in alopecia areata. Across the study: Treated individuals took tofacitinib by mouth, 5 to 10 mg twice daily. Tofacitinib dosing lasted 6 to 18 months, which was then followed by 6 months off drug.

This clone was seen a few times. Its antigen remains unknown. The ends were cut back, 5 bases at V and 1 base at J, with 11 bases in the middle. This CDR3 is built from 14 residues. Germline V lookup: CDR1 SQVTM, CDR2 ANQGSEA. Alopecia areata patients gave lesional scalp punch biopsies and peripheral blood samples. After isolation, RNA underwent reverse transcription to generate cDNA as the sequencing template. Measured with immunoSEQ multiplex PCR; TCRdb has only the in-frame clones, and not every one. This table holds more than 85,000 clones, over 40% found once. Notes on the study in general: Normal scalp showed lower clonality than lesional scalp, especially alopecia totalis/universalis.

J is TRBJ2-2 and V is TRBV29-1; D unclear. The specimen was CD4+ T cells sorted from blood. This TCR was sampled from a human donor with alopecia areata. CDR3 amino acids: CSVSRQENTGELFF. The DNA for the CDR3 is TGCAGCGTTTCTAGACAAGAGAACACCGGGGAGCTGTTTTTT.